The 8 T cell receptor beta chains below all came from one sample that was sequenced in a study of blood T cell repertoires in COVID-19. TCRdb's table, derived via immunoSEQ multiplex PCR, lists solely in-frame clones and lacks some. The data hold 200,000 to 250,000 clones, with 84% observed a single time. The material sequenced was peripheral blood. The source is a woman in her sixties with acute or convalescent COVID-19.

This rearrangement joins TRBV21-1 to TRBJ2-7; the D call of TRBD1 is as the table states it, not checked on the DNA. TRBV21-1 is annotated as a pseudogene. This CDR3 has 14 residues. The CDR3 coding sequence is TGTGCCAGCAGCAAATGTAACAGGGCCTACGAGCAGTACTTC. This translates into CASSKCNRAYEQYF.

The rearrangement joins TRBV6-6 to TRBJ1-4; 8 bases align to TRBD1. J lost 8 bases, V lost 5 bases, and 13 bases had no gene match. The CDR3 totals 16 residues. Germline-derived CDR1 and CDR2 are MNHNY and SVGAGI (reference sequence). The CDR3 nucleotides read TGTGCCAGCAGTCGAATACCCGGGACAGGTGGCGAAAAACTGTTTTTT. It specifies CASSRIPGTGGEKLFF.

This chain joins TRBV7-8 and TRBJ2-3, with TRBD2 matching 8 bases. CDR1 is SGHVS and CDR2 is FQNEAQ in the germline V gene. The CDR3 loop spans 16 amino acids. After removal of 7 bases from V and 1 base from J, the junction contained 10 bases not matched to a gene. This CDR3 is CASTRPRAGGTDTQYF. The CDR3 region has the DNA TGTGCCAGCACCCGACCAAGAGCGGGGGGCACAGATACGCAGTATTTT.

In DNA form, the CDR3 reads TGTGCCAGCAGCCAAGACCGGGGCTATGGCTACACCTTC. Amino acid sequence: CASSQDRGYGYTF. The rearrangement links TRBV14 to TRBJ1-2, with D unclear. This CDR3 has 13 amino acids. The germline V and J ends were trimmed by 0 bases and 4 bases, with 6 bases remaining between them. Germline V gene lookup returns CDR1 SGHDN and CDR2 FVKESK.

A note on this clone: Within the sample, other DNA sequences also encode this same CDR3. The chain joins TRBV12-3 or TRBV12-4 to TRBJ1-5; D gene ambiguous. Trimming stripped 5 bases from V and 2 bases from J, with 7 bases between. This CDR3 spans 13 amino acids. The CDR3 DNA reads as TGTGCCAGCAGTCCCGGGGGCAATCAGCCCCAGCATTTT. Amino acid sequence: CASSPGGNQPQHF.

The chain links TRBV18 to TRBJ2-5; TRBD1 aligns across 12 bases. J gave up 5 bases and V 2 bases, and 3 bases lay outside the gene matches. CDR3 length equals 15 residues. CDR1 and CDR2 (germline): KGHSH, LQKENI. CDR3 DNA: TGTGCCAGCTCACCAGGGACAGGGGGCAAGGAGACCCAGTACTTC. Translating gives CASSPGTGGKETQYF.

The chain uses TRBV28 and TRBJ2-2, with D tentatively TRBD1 (5 bases). This CDR3 spans 15 amino acids. Germline lookup yields CDR1 MDHEN and CDR2 SYDVKM. Trimming took off 7 bases at V and 6 bases at J, with 18 bases between the two ends. CDR3 region: CASKTPQGFSGELFF. The CDR3 DNA reads TGTGCCAGCAAAACGCCTCAGGGTTTCTCCGGGGAGCTGTTTTTT.

This clone has a single count. V and J are TRBV27 and TRBJ1-2; 9 bases fit TRBD1. Unmatched junction bases numbered 5, after V lost 6 bases and J lost 3 bases. Germline loops: CDR1 MNHEY, CDR2 SMNVEV (reference sequence). The CDR3 covers 14 residues. CDR3 sequence (DNA): TGTGCCAGCAGACCCGGACAGGGGTACTATGGCTACACCTTC. Amino acid sequence: CASRPGQGYYGYTF.